These 18 T cell receptor beta chains came from one sample sequenced in a study of blood T cell repertoires in COVID-19. Only in-frame clones appear in the TCRdb table, and some are missing; sequencing was by immunoSEQ multiplex PCR. The sample records around 400,000 clones, around 89% being singletons. The material sequenced was peripheral blood. Receptor source: a man aged 40-55 years with acute or convalescent COVID-19.

The chain has TRBV6-5 and TRBJ2-7; D is possibly TRBD2 (7 bases). Germline CDR1 is MNHEY and CDR2 is SVGAGI. The CDR3 loop spans 14 amino acids. V was trimmed by 6 bases and J by 12 bases, leaving 24 bases between them. The CDR3 region has the DNA TGTGCCAGCAGCCCACCCTCTGGGGGGGCGCGAAGGTACTTC. It translates to CASSPPSGGARRYF.

This chain links TRBV27 with TRBJ2-7; unclear D gene. The CDR3 is 15 residues long. Trimming removed 0 bases at V and 2 bases at J, with 11 bases between. In germline, CDR1 is MNHEY, CDR2 SMNVEV (reference sequence). The CDR3 DNA reads TGTGCCAGCAGTTTATCTACGGCGGCTACCTACGAGCAGTACTTC. Its protein product is CASSLSTAATYEQYF.

J is TRBJ1-5 and V is TRBV27, with a tentative D call TRBD1 (6 bases). V was cut by 5 bases and J by 1 base, with 21 bases left in between. The CDR3 spans 18 residues. Looked up from germline, CDR1 is MNHEY and CDR2 is SMNVEV (reference sequence). The CDR3 region has the DNA TGTGCCAGCAGTCACCGACAGGCGGGCATTGGGAGCAATCAGCCCCAGCATTTT. Protein: CASSHRQAGIGSNQPQHF.

In regard to this clone: The same CDR3 can be traced to other DNA sequences in this sample. J is TRBJ1-5 and V is TRBV29-1; possible D gene TRBD1, 5 bases. Trimming left V 5 bases short and J 1 base short, with 9 bases between. Germline CDR1 SQVTM, CDR2 ANQGSEA. This CDR3 spans 13 amino acids. The chain's CDR3 is CSVSQGSNQPQHF. CDR3 DNA: TGCAGCGTTAGCCAGGGAAGCAATCAGCCCCAGCATTTT.

The chain is built from TRBV7-2 and TRBJ1-1; D may be TRBD1 (6 bases). Trimming left V 1 base short and J 7 bases short, with 13 bases between. Germline V gene lookup returns CDR1 SGHTA and CDR2 FQGNSA. This CDR3 is built from 14 residues. The CDR3 bases are TGTGCCAGCAGCTTAGATGCAGGGGCTGATGAAGCTTTCTTT. Amino acid sequence: CASSLDAGADEAFF. Variable domain in full (rest from reference TRBV7-2 and TRBJ1-1): GAGVSQSPSNKVTEKGKDVELRCDPISGHTALYWYRQSLGQGLEFLIYFQGNSAPDKSGLPSDRFSAERTGGSVSTLTIQRTQQEDSAVYLCASSLDAGADEAFFGQGTRLTVV.

This clone turned up a few times. The gene calls are TRBV6-5 and TRBJ2-2; no reliable D call. Germline CDR1 is MNHEY and CDR2 is SVGAGI. V gave up 9 bases and J gave up 2 bases, with 13 bases separating them. This CDR3 has 14 residues. The CDR3 region has the DNA TGTGCCAGTCTTTTCCGGGTTAACACCGGGGAGCTGTTTTTT. It codes for CASLFRVNTGELFF.

The chain has TRBV24-1 and TRBJ2-2, with a tentative D call TRBD1 (6 bases). Trimming left V 0 bases short and J 1 base short, with 11 bases between. The germline V gene has CDR1 KGHDR and CDR2 SFDVKD. There are 17 residues in the CDR3. CDR3 nucleotide sequence: TGTGCCACCAGTGATTTGGTCGGGACACTGAACACCGGGGAGCTGTTTTTT. It codes for CATSDLVGTLNTGELFF.

The CDR3 spells CASSGTDLNTEAFF. The CDR3 DNA reads TGCGCCAGCAGCGGAACAGATCTAAACACTGAAGCTTTCTTT. The chain links TRBV5-1 to TRBJ1-1; the D is unclear. The CDR3 totals 14 residues. Trimming stripped 4 bases from V and 2 bases from J, with 12 bases between. Germline V gene data show CDR1 as SGHRS and CDR2 as YFSETQ.

This CDR3 is CASSQAGVGYTF. In DNA, the CDR3 is TGTGCCAGCAGCCAGGCCGGGGTTGGCTACACCTTC. The chain is built from TRBV4-2 and TRBJ1-2; D is ambiguous. In germline, CDR1 is LGHNA, CDR2 YNFKEQ. Trimming stripped 3 bases from V and 7 bases from J, with 9 bases between. The CDR3 is made up of 12 amino acids.

The V and J genes are TRBV7-8 and TRBJ1-5; TRBD1 matches 10 bases. Per germline, CDR1 SGHVS and CDR2 FQNEAQ. The CDR3 covers 15 residues. Trimming removed 6 bases from V and 5 bases from J; junction bases left unmatched: 7. This CDR3 is CASSLDRGPYQPQHF. The CDR3 coding sequence is TGTGCCAGCAGTCTCGACAGGGGGCCATATCAGCCCCAGCATTTT.

This rearrangement joins TRBV6-2 or TRBV6-3 to TRBJ1-4, with unresolved D. V was shortened by 1 base and J by 8 bases, with 11 bases between the two germline ends. CDR3 length: 14 residues. CDR1 is MNHEY and CDR2 is SVGEGT in the germline V gene. The CDR3: CASSYLHSGEKLFF. The CDR3 DNA sequence: TGTGCCAGCAGTTACTTACACTCCGGGGAAAAACTGTTTTTT.

The chain combines TRBV7-3 with TRBJ2-2; 11 bases are a match to TRBD2. The V gene end was trimmed by 4 bases and the J gene end by 4 bases; junction bases not matched to a gene: 5. Germline CDR1 reads SGHTA; CDR2 reads FQGTGA. The CDR3 contains 16 residues. DNA of the CDR3: TGTGCCAGCAGCTGGGGACTAGCGGACCTCACCGGGGAGCTGTTTTTT. Translated: CASSWGLADLTGELFF.

V gene TRBV6-1 combines with J gene TRBJ2-1; 10 nucleotides agree with TRBD1. Germline CDR1 MNHNS, CDR2 SASEGT. Trimming removed 2 bases from V and 8 bases from J; junction bases left unmatched: 6. The CDR3 totals 15 residues. In nucleotides, the CDR3 is TGTGCCAGCAGTGAACAGGGACAGGGGCGAGATGAGCAGTTCTTC. This sequence encodes CASSEQGQGRDEQFF.

This clone was observed a few times. The rearrangement joins TRBV18 to TRBJ2-5, with TRBD1 matching over 7 bases. The CDR3 has 15 amino acids. Germline lookup yields CDR1 KGHSH and CDR2 LQKENI. V trimming: 3 bases; J trimming: 1 base; junction bases outside the gene matches: 5. The CDR3 reads CASSPTRDSQETQYF. The CDR3 DNA reads as TGTGCCAGCTCACCCACGAGGGACAGCCAAGAGACCCAGTACTTC.

The chain carries TRBV7-9 and TRBJ1-3; no clear D gene. The CDR3 length is 18 residues. CDR1 is SEHNR, CDR2 FQNEAQ, per germline (reference sequence). V lost 5 bases and J 0 bases, leaving 20 bases between the germline ends. The DNA for the CDR3 is TGTGCCAGCAGCGCCAATCCCCTAGTGAGGTTCTCTGGAAACACCATATATTTT. Protein product: CASSANPLVRFSGNTIYF.

The V and J genes are TRBV11-2 and TRBJ1-2; TRBD1 agrees at 8 bases. CDR3 length: 16 residues. Germline CDR1 reads SGHAT; CDR2 reads FQNNGV. The V gene end was trimmed by 5 bases and the J gene end by 2 bases; junction bases not matched to a gene: 10. The DNA of the CDR3 is TGTGCCAGCAGCAACTCGCGGACAGGGACGAACTATGGCTACACCTTC. It specifies CASSNSRTGTNYGYTF.

The chain combines TRBV9 with TRBJ1-6; D is unclear. Trimming left V 3 bases short and J 6 bases short, with 19 bases between. This CDR3 region has 17 residues. Germline CDR1 SGDLS, CDR2 YYNGEE. In DNA form, the CDR3 reads TGTGCCAGCAGCGCACCCCCCACCCGGGAGTCTAATTCACCCCTCCACTTT. It yields the protein CASSAPPTRESNSPLHF. The entire variable domain, with the rest obtained from reference TRBV9 and TRBJ1-6, is as follows: DSGVTQTPKHLITATGQRVTLRCSPRSGDLSVYWYQQSLDQGLQFLIQYYNGEERAKGNILERFSAQQFPDLHSELNLSSLELGDSALYFCASSAPPTRESNSPLHFGNGTRLTVT.

This clone showed up just a few times. J is TRBJ2-4 and V is TRBV5-1; 7 positions agree with TRBD2. There are 15 residues in the CDR3. Germline CDR1 is SGHRS and CDR2 is YFSETQ. The ends lost 0 bases at V and 5 bases at J; junction bases unmatched: 5. DNA of the CDR3: TGCGCCAGCAGCTTGGTGATGGGAGGGGAAAACATTCAGTACTTC. This sequence encodes CASSLVMGGENIQYF.